These 9 T cell receptor beta chains came from one sample sequenced in a study of T-cell reconstitution after alpha-beta-depleted transplantation in children. Unique molecular identifiers were incorporated when the TCRbeta library was constructed. TCRdb re-called the PCR reads through MiXCR, storing one row per CDR3 protein. The data contain 400,000 to 450,000 distinct CDR3 sequences, around 46% of them singletons. The source was PBMCs, collected before TCRalphabeta/CD19-depleted stem cell transplant. These receptor sequences come from a girl aged 2 to 10 with aplastic anemia, due to receive a stem cell transplant.

This clonotype was counted a single time. The chain has TRBV12-3 or TRBV12-4 and TRBJ2-5; TRBD2 is a possible D gene (6 bases). Trimming shortened V by 2 bases and J by 4 bases, and 14 bases separated the two germline ends. This CDR3 is 15 amino acids long. CDR3 region: CASSLQDWRGETQYF. The CDR3 DNA reads as TGTGCCAGCAGTTTACAGGACTGGAGGGGAGAGACCCAGTACTTC.

V gene TRBV4-2 combines with J gene TRBJ2-1; 13 bases agree with TRBD2. Per the germline V gene, CDR1 is LGHNA and CDR2 is YNFKEQ. V lost 1 base to trimming and J lost 8 bases; unmatched junction nucleotides: 2. CDR3 length equals 15 residues. The DNA of the CDR3 is TGTGCCAGCAGCCAAGGGACTAGCGGGAGCGATGAGCAGTTCTTC. This sequence encodes CASSQGTSGSDEQFF.

This clonotype was seen repeatedly, ten times or more. The chain links TRBV20-1 to TRBJ2-2, with TRBD2 as a possible D gene (7 bases). Germline lookup yields CDR1 DFQATT and CDR2 SNEGSKA (reference sequence). The CDR3 consists of 17 residues. Trimming left V 3 bases short and J 0 bases short, with 17 bases between. CDR3 sequence: CSASSQGTNANTGELFF. DNA for the CDR3: TGCAGTGCTAGCTCCCAGGGGACTAACGCGAACACCGGGGAGCTGTTTTTT.

The chain carries TRBV5-1 and TRBJ2-7; no clear D gene. Germline V lookup: CDR1 SGHRS, CDR2 YFSETQ. The V end lost 0 bases, the J end lost 7 bases, and 17 bases lay between the germline ends. The CDR3 is 15 amino acids. The DNA for the CDR3 is TGCGCCAGCAGCTTGGTAGCAGGCCACGAAGGGGAGCAGTACTTC. It translates to CASSLVAGHEGEQYF.

The chain recombines TRBV20-1 with TRBJ2-2; TRBD2 matches 7 bases. CDR3 length: 14 residues. The germline V gene encodes CDR1 DFQATT and CDR2 SNEGSKA (reference sequence). V lost 7 bases and J lost 4; bases outside the gene matches: 9. The CDR3 nucleotides are TGCAGTGTGGGGAGGGTCACCGTCACCGGGGAGCTGTTTTTT. The encoded protein is CSVGRVTVTGELFF.

This clonotype showed up many times. The chain recombines TRBV19 with TRBJ2-1; 9 bases line up with TRBD2. Germline trimming cut 3 bases from V and 4 bases from J; bases unmatched to any gene: 4. The CDR3 has 15 amino acids. CDR1 LNHDA and CDR2 SQIVND come from the germline V gene (reference sequence). The CDR3 spells CASSISGGRYNEQFF. In nucleotides, the CDR3 is TGTGCCAGTAGTATTAGCGGGGGTCGATACAATGAGCAGTTCTTC.

In its sample, this clonotype was seen many times. The chain carries TRBV4-1 and TRBJ2-2; 7 positions agree with TRBD1. Germline-derived CDR1 and CDR2 are MGHRA and YSYEKL. The V segment lost 8 bases and the J segment 4 bases; nucleotides outside the gene matches: 10. This CDR3 is 15 amino acids long. CDR3: CASSGGEGFTGELFF. The CDR3 bases are TGCGCCAGCTCAGGGGGAGAGGGCTTCACCGGGGAGCTGTTTTTT.

This chain links TRBV12-3 or TRBV12-4 with TRBJ2-1; a possible D gene is TRBD2 (6 bases). V was pared by 2 bases and J by 6 bases, with 8 bases between. CDR3 length equals 13 residues. In nucleotides, the CDR3 is TGTGCCAGCAGTTTACTGGGGGGCAATGAGCAGTTCTTC. This encodes CASSLLGGNEQFF.

The chain couples TRBV7-6 to TRBJ2-1; 7 bases fit TRBD1. With V trimmed by 5 bases and J by 9 bases, 7 bases remained unmatched. The germline V gene has CDR1 SGHVS and CDR2 FNYEAQ. This CDR3 region has 13 residues. CDR3 residues: CASSTGQAGEQFF. Here the CDR3 DNA reads TGTGCCAGCAGCACCGGACAGGCTGGTGAGCAGTTCTTC.